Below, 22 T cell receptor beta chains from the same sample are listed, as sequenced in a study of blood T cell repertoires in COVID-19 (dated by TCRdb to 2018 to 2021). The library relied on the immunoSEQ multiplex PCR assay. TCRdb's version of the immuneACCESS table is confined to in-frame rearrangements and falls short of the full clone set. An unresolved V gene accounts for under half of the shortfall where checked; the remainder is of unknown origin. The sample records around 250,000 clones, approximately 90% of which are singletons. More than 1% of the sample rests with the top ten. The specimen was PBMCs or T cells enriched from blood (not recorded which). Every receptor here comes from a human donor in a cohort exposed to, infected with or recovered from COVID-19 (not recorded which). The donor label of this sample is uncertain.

CDR3 in DNA: TGCAGCGTTGAAGATCCTCAACAGGGGGCTCAATATGGCTACACCTTC. Its translation is CSVEDPQQGAQYGYTF. This chain joins TRBV29-1 and TRBJ1-2; 9 nucleotides align to TRBD1. The ends lost 0 bases at V and 5 bases at J; junction bases unmatched: 10. The CDR3 length is 16 residues. CDR1 SQVTM and CDR2 ANQGSEA come from the germline V gene.

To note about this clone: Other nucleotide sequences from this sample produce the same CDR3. CDR3 coding DNA: TGTGCCAGCTCACGACAGGCGAACACTGAAGCTTTCTTT. Translated: CASSRQANTEAFF. The genes are TRBV18 and TRBJ1-1, with D perhaps matching TRBD1 (6 bases). V lost 4 bases and J 1 base, leaving 7 bases between the germline ends. The V gene's germline CDR1 is KGHSH and CDR2 LQKENI. This CDR3 spans 13 amino acids.

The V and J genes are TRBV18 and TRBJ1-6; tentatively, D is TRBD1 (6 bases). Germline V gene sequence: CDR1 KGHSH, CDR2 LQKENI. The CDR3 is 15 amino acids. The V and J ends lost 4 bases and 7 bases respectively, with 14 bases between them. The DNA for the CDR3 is TGTGCCAGCTCACTGGATGGACAGACGAATTCACCCCTCCACTTT. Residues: CASSLDGQTNSPLHF.

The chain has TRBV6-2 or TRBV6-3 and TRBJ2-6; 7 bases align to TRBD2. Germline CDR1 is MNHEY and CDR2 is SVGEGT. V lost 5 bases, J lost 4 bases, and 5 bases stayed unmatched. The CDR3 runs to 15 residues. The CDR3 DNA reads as TGTGCCAGCAGTAAAAGGGGAGGGGGGGCCAACGTCCTGACTTTC. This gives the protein CASSKRGGGANVLTF.

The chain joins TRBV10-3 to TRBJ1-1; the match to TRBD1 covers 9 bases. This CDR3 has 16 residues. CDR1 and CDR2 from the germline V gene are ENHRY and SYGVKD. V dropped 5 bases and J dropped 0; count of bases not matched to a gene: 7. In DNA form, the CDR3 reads TGTGCCATCAGTTGGGACAGGGAGACAATGAACACTGAAGCTTTCTTT. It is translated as CAISWDRETMNTEAFF.

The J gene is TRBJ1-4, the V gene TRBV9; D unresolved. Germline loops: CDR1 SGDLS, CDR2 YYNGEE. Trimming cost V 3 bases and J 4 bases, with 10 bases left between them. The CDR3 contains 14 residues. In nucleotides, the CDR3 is TGTGCCAGCAGCGGTTGGAACTATAATGAAAAACTGTTTTTT. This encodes CASSGWNYNEKLFF.

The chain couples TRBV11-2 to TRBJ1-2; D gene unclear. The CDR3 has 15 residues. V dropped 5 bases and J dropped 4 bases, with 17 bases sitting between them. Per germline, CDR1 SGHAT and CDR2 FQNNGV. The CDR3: CASSPLGRATYGYTF. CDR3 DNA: TGTGCCAGCAGCCCCCTCGGGAGAGCTACCTATGGCTACACCTTC.

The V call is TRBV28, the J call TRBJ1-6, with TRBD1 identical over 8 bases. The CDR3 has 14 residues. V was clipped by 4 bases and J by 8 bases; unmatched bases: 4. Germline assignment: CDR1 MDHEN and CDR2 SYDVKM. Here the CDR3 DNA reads TGTGCCAGCAGTTCCGGACAGGGTGATTCACCCCTCCACTTT. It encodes CASSSGQGDSPLHF.

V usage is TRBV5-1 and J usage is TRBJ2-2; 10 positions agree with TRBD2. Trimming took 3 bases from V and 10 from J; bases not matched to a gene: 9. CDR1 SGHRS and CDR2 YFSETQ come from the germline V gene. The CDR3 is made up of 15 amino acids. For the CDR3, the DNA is TGCGCCAGCAGCTCAAGCGGGGGGGTTCTAAAGGAGCTGTTTTTT. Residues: CASSSSGGVLKELFF.

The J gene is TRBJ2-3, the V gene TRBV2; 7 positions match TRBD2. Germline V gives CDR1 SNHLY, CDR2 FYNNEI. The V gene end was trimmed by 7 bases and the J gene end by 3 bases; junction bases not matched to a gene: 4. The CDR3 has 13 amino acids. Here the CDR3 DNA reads TGTGCCAGCAAGCCTAGCGGTACAGATACGCAGTATTTT. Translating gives CASKPSGTDTQYF.

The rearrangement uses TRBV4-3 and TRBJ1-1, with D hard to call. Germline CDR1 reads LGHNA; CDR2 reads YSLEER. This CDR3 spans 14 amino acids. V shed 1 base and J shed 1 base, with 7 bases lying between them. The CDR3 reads CASSQGSGNTEAFF. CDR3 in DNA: TGCGCCAGCAGCCAAGGCTCGGGGAACACTGAAGCTTTCTTT.

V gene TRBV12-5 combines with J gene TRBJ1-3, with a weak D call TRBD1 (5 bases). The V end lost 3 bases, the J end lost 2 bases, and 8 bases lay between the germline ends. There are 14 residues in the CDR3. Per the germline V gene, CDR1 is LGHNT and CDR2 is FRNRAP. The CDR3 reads CASGLGEAGNTIYF. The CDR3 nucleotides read TGTGCTAGTGGTTTAGGGGAGGCTGGAAACACCATATATTTT. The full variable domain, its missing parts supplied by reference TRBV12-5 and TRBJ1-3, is DARVTQTPRHKVTEMGQEVTMRCQPILGHNTVFWYRQTMMQGLELLAYFRNRAPLDDSGMPKDRFSAEMPDATLATLKIQPSEPRDSAVYFCASGLGEAGNTIYFGEGSWLTVV.

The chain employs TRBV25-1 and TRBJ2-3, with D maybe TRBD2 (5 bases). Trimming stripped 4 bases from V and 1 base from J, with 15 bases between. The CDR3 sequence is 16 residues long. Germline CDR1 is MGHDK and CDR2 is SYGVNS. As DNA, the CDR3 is TGTGCCAGCAGTGGACGAACGGGAAGCGGCACAGATACGCAGTATTTT. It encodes CASSGRTGSGTDTQYF.

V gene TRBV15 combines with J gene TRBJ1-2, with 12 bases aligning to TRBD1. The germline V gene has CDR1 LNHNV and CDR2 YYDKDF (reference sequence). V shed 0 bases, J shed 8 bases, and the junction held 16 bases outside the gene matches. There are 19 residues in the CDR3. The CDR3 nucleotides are TGTGCCACCAGCAGAGATCGACCGGGACAGGGGGCTAGTAGGGACGGCTACACCTTC. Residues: CATSRDRPGQGASRDGYTF. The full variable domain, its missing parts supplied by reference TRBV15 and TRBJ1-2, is DAMVIQNPRYQVTQFGKPVTLSCSQTLNHNVMYWYQQKSSQAPKLLFHYYDKDFNNEADTPDNFQSRRPNTSFCFLDIRSPGLGDTAMYLCATSRDRPGQGASRDGYTFGSGTRLTVV.

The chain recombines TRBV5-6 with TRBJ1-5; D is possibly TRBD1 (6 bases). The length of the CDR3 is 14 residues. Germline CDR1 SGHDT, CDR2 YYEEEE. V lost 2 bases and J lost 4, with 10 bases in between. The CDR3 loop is CASSFGQLNQPQHF. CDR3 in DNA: TGTGCCAGCAGCTTCGGACAGTTGAATCAGCCCCAGCATTTT. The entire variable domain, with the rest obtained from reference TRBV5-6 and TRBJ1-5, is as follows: DAGVTQSPTHLIKTRGQQVTLRCSPKSGHDTVSWYQQALGQGPQFIFQYYEEEERQRGNFPDRFSGHQFPNYSSELNVNALLLGDSALYLCASSFGQLNQPQHFGDGTRLSIL.

The CDR3 DNA reads as TGTGCCATCAGTCAGCTCCAGGGTACCCTCTATGGCTACACCTTC. Translating gives CAISQLQGTLYGYTF. This sequence joins TRBV10-3 and TRBJ1-2; D may be TRBD1 (5 bases). The ends were cut back, 5 bases at V and 4 bases at J, with 17 bases in the middle. Germline assignment: CDR1 ENHRY and CDR2 SYGVKD. The CDR3 is 15 residues long.

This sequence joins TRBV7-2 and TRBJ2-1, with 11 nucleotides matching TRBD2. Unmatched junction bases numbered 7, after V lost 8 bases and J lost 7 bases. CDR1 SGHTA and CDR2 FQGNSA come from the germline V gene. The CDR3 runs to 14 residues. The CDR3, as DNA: TGTGCCAGCGGTGCCGGGACTAGCGGAAATGAGCAGTTCTTC. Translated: CASGAGTSGNEQFF.

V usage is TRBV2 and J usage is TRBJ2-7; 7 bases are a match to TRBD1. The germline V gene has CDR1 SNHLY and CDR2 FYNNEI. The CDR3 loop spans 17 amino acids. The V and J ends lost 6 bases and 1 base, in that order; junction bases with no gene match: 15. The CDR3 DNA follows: TGTGCCAGCAGAGCCCCGGACAGGTTTGAATTGTCCTACGAGCAGTACTTC. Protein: CASRAPDRFELSYEQYF.

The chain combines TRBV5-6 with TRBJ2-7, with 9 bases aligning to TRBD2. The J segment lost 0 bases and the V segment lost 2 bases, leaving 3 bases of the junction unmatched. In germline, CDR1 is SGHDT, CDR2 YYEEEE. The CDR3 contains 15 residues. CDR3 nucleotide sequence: TGTGCCAGCAGCTTAGGCGGGGGGGCCTCCTACGAGCAGTACTTC. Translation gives CASSLGGGASYEQYF.

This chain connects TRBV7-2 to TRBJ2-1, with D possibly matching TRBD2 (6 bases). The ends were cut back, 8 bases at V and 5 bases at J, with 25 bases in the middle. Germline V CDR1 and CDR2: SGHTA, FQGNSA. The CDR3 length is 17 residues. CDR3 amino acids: CASDTPRPGDPNNEQFF. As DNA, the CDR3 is TGTGCCAGCGACACCCCCAGGCCGGGGGACCCCAACAATGAGCAGTTCTTC. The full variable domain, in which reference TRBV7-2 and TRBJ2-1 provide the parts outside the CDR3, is GAGVSQSPSNKVTEKGKDVELRCDPISGHTALYWYRQSLGQGLEFLIYFQGNSAPDKSGLPSDRFSAERTGGSVSTLTIQRTQQEDSAVYLCASDTPRPGDPNNEQFFGPGTRLTVL.

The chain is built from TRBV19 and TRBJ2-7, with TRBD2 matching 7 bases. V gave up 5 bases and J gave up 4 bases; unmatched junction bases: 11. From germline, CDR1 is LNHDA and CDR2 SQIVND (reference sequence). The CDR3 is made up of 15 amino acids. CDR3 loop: CASSYGAGERYEQYF. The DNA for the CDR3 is TGTGCCAGTAGTTATGGTGCGGGGGAGAGGTACGAGCAGTACTTC.

CDR3 amino acids: CAWSVLGSRGGEQYF. The CDR3 DNA reads TGTGCCTGGAGTGTACTTGGGTCCAGGGGTGGAGAGCAGTACTTC. The chain joins TRBV30 to TRBJ2-7, with D possibly TRBD1 on 6 matching bases. The CDR3 has 15 residues. CDR1 is GTSNPN, CDR2 SVGIG, per germline (reference sequence). The germline V and J ends were trimmed by 0 bases and 7 bases, with 19 bases remaining between them.